One and the same sample provided the 21 T cell receptor beta chains below, sequenced in a study of cytomegalovirus exposure and HLA in healthy donors. PCR involved 60 Vbeta and 13 Jbeta primers. The assay was immunoSEQ multiplex PCR, and TCRdb's table has in-frame clones only and misses some. Here the sample spans about 140,000 clones, over 65% being singletons. Sequenced material: PBMCs. The receptors originated from a female donor in good health and CMV-seropositive.

V is TRBV28 and J is TRBJ1-2; TRBD1 agrees at 10 bases. Trimming cost V 6 bases and J 8 bases; bases outside gene matches: 12. CDR1 is MDHEN, CDR2 SYDVKM, per germline. The CDR3 spans 15 residues. The CDR3 loop is CASRDPGQGTRGYTF. In DNA form, the CDR3 reads TGTGCCAGCAGAGACCCGGGACAGGGGACTAGGGGCTACACCTTC.

The rearrangement joins TRBV28 to TRBJ1-5; unclear D gene. Trimming removed 6 bases from V and 9 bases from J, with 12 bases in between. The CDR3 covers 12 residues. Germline assignment: CDR1 MDHEN and CDR2 SYDVKM. CDR3 amino acids: CASSSDLTPQHF. The CDR3 bases are TGTGCCAGCAGCTCGGACTTAACGCCCCAGCATTTT.

V gene TRBV6-5 combines with J gene TRBJ1-1; no clear D gene. This CDR3 contains 13 residues. Germline lookup yields CDR1 MNHEY and CDR2 SVGAGI. The germline V and J ends were trimmed by 6 bases and 4 bases, with 12 bases remaining between them. CDR3 DNA sequence: TGTGCCAGCAGCCTATTAGTAAGCACTGAAGCTTTCTTT. The encoded protein is CASSLLVSTEAFF.

The chain joins TRBV5-1 to TRBJ2-1; TRBD1 matches 12 bases. From germline, CDR1 is SGHRS and CDR2 YFSETQ. The V gene end was trimmed by 4 bases and the J gene end by 5 bases; junction bases not matched to a gene: 13. CDR3 size: 18 residues. The CDR3 sequence: CASSKSGGTGGFHNEQFF. The CDR3 DNA follows: TGCGCCAGCAGCAAGTCGGGTGGGACAGGGGGCTTCCACAATGAGCAGTTCTTC.

This chain joins TRBV6-1 and TRBJ2-7; tentatively, D is TRBD2 (6 bases). Deletions cut 7 bases from V and 0 bases from J, with 16 bases between. Germline lookup yields CDR1 MNHNS and CDR2 SASEGT. CDR3 length equals 15 residues. CDR3 DNA: TGTGCCAGCATCGTCGTCGGCGGGGACTCCTACGAGCAGTACTTC. Protein: CASIVVGGDSYEQYF.

V usage is TRBV5-1 and J usage is TRBJ2-3; a weak D match, TRBD2 (6 bases). The CDR3 totals 15 residues. Germline CDR1 is SGHRS and CDR2 is YFSETQ. V was trimmed by 8 bases and J by 0 bases, leaving 16 bases between them. The CDR3 DNA follows: TGCGCCAGACCAATAGCGGACACTAGCACAGATACGCAGTATTTT. Translation: CARPIADTSTDTQYF.

This chain uses TRBV9 with TRBJ2-3; 7 bases align to TRBD2. The CDR3 spans 14 residues. The ends lost 4 bases at V and 1 base at J; junction bases unmatched: 3. The germline CDR1 and CDR2 sequences are SGDLS and YYNGEE. CDR3 coding DNA: TGTGCCAGCAGCATAAGCGGGGGCACAGATACGCAGTATTTT. Its translation is CASSISGGTDTQYF. Combining the CDR3 with reference TRBV9 and TRBJ2-3 gives the whole variable domain DSGVTQTPKHLITATGQRVTLRCSPRSGDLSVYWYQQSLDQGLQFLIQYYNGEERAKGNILERFSAQQFPDLHSELNLSSLELGDSALYFCASSISGGTDTQYFGPGTRLTVL.

This clone has a handful of counts. The chain employs TRBV7-6 and TRBJ2-7; possibly TRBD1 for D (5 bases). Germline-derived CDR1 and CDR2 are SGHVS and FNYEAQ. The ends were cut back, 5 bases at V and 5 bases at J, with 16 bases in the middle. The CDR3 has 14 amino acids. CDR3 loop: CASSPRPGAHEQYF. In DNA, the CDR3 is TGTGCCAGCAGCCCCAGACCTGGGGCCCACGAGCAGTACTTC.

The chain combines TRBV25-1 with TRBJ1-4; a possible D gene is TRBD1 (5 bases). The germline V gene has CDR1 MGHDK and CDR2 SYGVNS. This CDR3 comprises 15 residues. V was clipped by 1 base and J by 0 bases, with 6 bases between them. This CDR3 is CASSELGATNEKLFF. DNA of the CDR3: TGTGCCAGCAGTGAATTAGGGGCAACTAATGAAAAACTGTTTTTT.

CDR3 sequence reads: CASSETTFGTGELFF. For the CDR3, the DNA is TGTGCCAGCAGTGAGACGACGTTCGGGACCGGGGAGCTGTTTTTT. The V and J genes are TRBV6-1 and TRBJ2-2; D unresolved. The CDR3 spans 15 residues. CDR1 is MNHNS and CDR2 is SASEGT in the germline V gene. Trimming pared 3 bases from V and 5 bases from J, leaving 13 bases between.

The genes are TRBV7-2 and TRBJ2-5; 11 bases line up with TRBD2. Gene TRBJ2-7 matches the end of the DNA better, so the J call may be wrong. Germline-derived CDR1 and CDR2 are SGHTA and FQGNSA. The CDR3 sequence is 15 residues long. The CDR3 coding sequence is TGTGCCAGCAGCTTATCTGGGACTAGCGGCCACGAGCAGTACTTC. Its protein is CASSLSGTSGHEQYF.

The rearrangement uses TRBV2 and TRBJ1-5, with TRBD1 identical over 9 bases. The CDR3 spans 14 residues. With 6 bases clipped from V and 1 base from J, the junction kept 1 base outside the gene matches. Germline values: CDR1 SNHLY, CDR2 FYNNEI. In DNA, the CDR3 is TGTGCCAGCAGGGACAGGGGAAGCAATCAGCCCCAGCATTTT. This translates into CASRDRGSNQPQHF.

The V call is TRBV25-1, the J call TRBJ1-1; D uncertain. V lost 2 bases and J lost 9, with 4 bases in between. This CDR3 is built from 10 residues. CDR1 and CDR2 from the germline V gene are MGHDK and SYGVNS. The CDR3 bases are TGTGCCAGCAGTGAAGTAAAAGCTTTCTTT. It is translated as CASSEVKAFF.

The chain is built from TRBV5-1 and TRBJ1-4, with 7 nucleotides matching TRBD1. V shed 4 bases and J 5 bases; nucleotides not matched to a gene: 11. Germline CDR1 SGHRS, CDR2 YFSETQ. The length of the CDR3 is 16 residues. For the CDR3, the DNA is TGCGCCAGCAGCCCCGACAGGGAGAGCCGAAATGAAAAACTGTTTTTT. This gives the protein CASSPDRESRNEKLFF.

The V and J genes are TRBV11-3 and TRBJ2-2; 7 nucleotides align to TRBD1. The germline V gene encodes CDR1 SGHNT and CDR2 YENEEA. The V segment lost 4 bases and the J segment 1 base; nucleotides outside the gene matches: 6. The CDR3 contains 16 residues. CDR3 residues: CASSSGTAKNTGELFF. CDR3 in DNA: TGTGCCAGCAGCTCCGGGACAGCAAAGAACACCGGGGAGCTGTTTTTT.

The rearrangement uses TRBV30 and TRBJ1-5; 7 bases align to TRBD1. The germline V gene encodes CDR1 GTSNPN and CDR2 SVGIG (reference sequence). V lost 2 bases to trimming and J lost 0 bases; unmatched junction nucleotides: 4. This CDR3 contains 15 residues. The CDR3 sequence is CAWSPGQNSNQPQHF. The CDR3 nucleotides read TGTGCCTGGAGTCCGGGACAGAATAGCAATCAGCCCCAGCATTTT.

The V gene is TRBV14, the J gene TRBJ2-5, with 9 bases lining up with TRBD1. This CDR3 is 15 amino acids long. V lost 4 bases and J lost 3; bases outside the gene matches: 6. The germline gives CDR1 SGHDN, CDR2 FVKESK. As DNA, the CDR3 is TGTGCCAGCAGCCCGATTGGGACAGGGAAAGAGACCCAGTACTTC. Its protein is CASSPIGTGKETQYF.

The V gene is TRBV9, the J gene TRBJ2-3; 12 bases are a match to TRBD1. CDR1 SGDLS and CDR2 YYNGEE come from the germline V gene. The trim removed 4 bases at V and 5 bases at J, leaving 11 bases unmatched. This CDR3 has 17 residues. CDR3 sequence: CASSPPPGQGAGDTQYF. The CDR3 region has the DNA TGTGCCAGCAGCCCTCCCCCGGGACAGGGGGCGGGAGATACGCAGTATTTT.

V and J are TRBV7-6 and TRBJ2-5; D is unclear. The CDR3 has 15 residues. V dropped 3 bases and J dropped 5 bases, with 16 bases sitting between them. Per the germline V gene, CDR1 is SGHVS and CDR2 is FNYEAQ. CDR3 DNA: TGTGCCAGCAGCTTCATGGCAACTACCTGGGAGACCCAGTACTTC. As protein: CASSFMATTWETQYF. Filled out from reference TRBV7-6 and TRBJ2-5, the complete variable domain reads GAGVSQSPRYKVTKRGQDVALRCDPISGHVSLYWYRQALGQGPEFLTYFNYEAQQDKSGLPNDRFSAERPEGSISTLTIQRTEQRDSAMYRCASSFMATTWETQYFGPGTRLLVL.

The rearrangement links TRBV29-1 to TRBJ1-2, with D maybe TRBD1 (5 bases). CDR1 is SQVTM, CDR2 ANQGSEA, per germline. Between the trimmed V and J ends, which lost 3 bases and 4 bases, there was a span of 15 bases. The CDR3 has 14 residues. The CDR3 region has the DNA TGCAGCGTTGAGGTCCCCCCCAGGGTCTATGGCTACACCTTC. It encodes CSVEVPPRVYGYTF.

CDR3 nucleotide sequence: TGTGCCAGCAGCTTAGTTCTGGGCAGGGCCCGCTCTGGGGCCAACGTCCTGACTTTC. This gives the protein CASSLVLGRARSGANVLTF. The chain links TRBV7-2 to TRBJ2-6; possible D gene TRBD1, 5 bases. Germline V gene sequence: CDR1 SGHTA, CDR2 FQGNSA. The CDR3 has 19 residues. Trimming stripped 1 base from V and 0 bases from J, with 16 bases between.